The sequence of this T cell receptor beta chain was determined in a study of blood T cells in healthy people across ages (dated by TCRdb to about 2015). For the study in its entirety: In model experiments, template switching captured about one uniquely barcoded TCR beta cDNA molecule for every two T cells. To avoid experimental bias, donors of different ages were spread randomly across the sequencing lanes. Four age groups were formed from the donors: young (average approximately 15 years), middle-aged (approximately 40), aged (approximately 60) and long-lived (approximately 80). For two donors (one aged 18 to 29 and one aged 80 or older), the study analyzed two additional independent replicas of 1 million unique cDNA reads from the same blood draw. Using deep sequencing normalized with unique cDNA molecular identifiers, the study measured how TCR beta repertoire diversity changes with age. Broader findings and caveats from the paper: Because donor CMV infection status was unknown, age-related changes in expanded clonotypes were potentially confounded. Compared with the aged group, the long-lived group had more naive CD4+ T cells, fewer expanded clones and increased TCR diversity, suggesting age selection. Bulk unsorted PBMC profiling prevented conclusive comparison of naive and antigen-experienced compartments. Estimates of total diversity from one million sequenced T cells were regarded as lower bounds and underestimates. Observed TCR beta diversity per million T cells fell roughly linearly with age, and a significant reduction was already apparent by age around 40. There was a strong correlation between observed TCR beta diversity and the percentage of naive T cells measured by flow cytometry.

Donors were 39 systemically healthy Caucasian individuals from Russia aged roughly 6 to 95 years. Around 10 milliliters of peripheral blood were collected from each donor into EDTA-treated Vacutainer tubes. Ficoll-Paque density-gradient centrifugation was used to isolate PBMCs, with at least 7 million per sample. Trizol reagent was used to extract total RNA from the PBMCs, yielding at least 5.5 micrograms per sample. Naive CD45RAhigh/CD27high T cell percentages were measured by flow cytometry on a PBMC aliquot from every donor. This clonotype appeared many times. It has no known antigen specificity. Base qualities are not provided; no much larger clone lies one nucleotide away. Preparation of the library involved 5' RACE. This sample was sequenced with an Illumina HiSeq 2500. A second about 7 to 11 cycle PCR used a sample-barcoded 5' primer and a J-beta primer mix. Each TCR beta cDNA molecule received a unique molecular identifier from a template-switch 5' adaptor carrying 12 random nucleotides. Each sample yielded at least 3 million CDR3-containing paired-end reads. All of the RNA was converted into first-strand cDNA using the Mint cDNA synthesis kit, with a TRBC-specific oligonucleotide serving as the primer. Following uracil-DNA glycosylase treatment, a first 18-cycle PCR with universal primers M1SS and BC2_uni_R was performed on all cDNA. In the paper's pipeline: Each sample was normalized by randomly selecting 1 million high-quality reads, each carrying a distinct molecular identifier. Reads with shared molecular identifiers were discarded instead of being binned into consensus sequences. MiTCR, run with a Q25 quality threshold and the strictest error-elimination algorithm, handled CDR3 identification, clonotype clustering and error correction. A nonparametric unseen species model with Euler transformation was used to estimate a lower bound on total TCR beta diversity. In TCRdb, the public reads were trimmed at Q25 with fastp and aligned with MiXCR, with productive beta chains retained. Each entry merges the rows of one CDR3 protein and shows their most common DNA and genes. These V and J calls rely on TCRdb rather than the paper's analysis. For this sample there are over 500,000 distinct CDR3 sequences; roughly half appear just once. The ten largest clones represent about 14% of the sample.

The CDR3 goes from the cysteine to the phenylalanine over 14 residues. Just CDR3 DNA is preserved here, 42 bases in frame from base 1. V is reduced by 6 bases and J by 4 bases, leaving a spacing of 15 bases between them. The sequencing sample was made of blood. The V gene is TRBV12-3 or TRBV12-4 and the J gene is TRBJ1-2; the best D guess is TRBD1, with 6 bases matching. The receptor was derived from an elderly woman in good health. The nucleotides are TGTGCCAGCAGAGGGACAAGCTTGAGCTATGGCTACACCTTC. This translates into CASRGTSLSYGYTF.